Presented here are 17 T cell receptor beta chains from one specimen sequenced in a study of cytomegalovirus exposure and HLA in healthy donors. PCR amplification relied on 60 Vbeta primers (plus 13 Jbeta primers). The assay was immunoSEQ multiplex PCR, and TCRdb's table has in-frame clones only and misses some. Of roughly 240,000 clones listed, roughly 87% are singletons. Sample: PBMCs. The receptors stem from a woman in her thirties or forties in good health and CMV-seropositive.

The chain recombines TRBV19 with TRBJ2-1, with a weak D call TRBD1 (6 bases). Germline assignment: CDR1 LNHDA and CDR2 SQIVND (reference sequence). The CDR3 length is 14 residues. The V end was cut by 5 bases, the J end by 6 bases, with 14 bases between. The CDR3 DNA reads TGTGCCAGTAGTCTCCAGGGGTCTAGCAATGAGCAGTTCTTC. This translates into CASSLQGSSNEQFF.

This clone appeared once. The chain employs TRBV4-1 and TRBJ2-3; D is perhaps TRBD2 (5 bases). CDR3 size: 12 residues. V shed 2 bases and J shed 7 bases, with 7 bases lying between them. Germline CDR1 reads MGHRA; CDR2 reads YSYEKL. The CDR3 region is CASSQTRNTQYF. Here the CDR3 DNA reads TGCGCCAGCAGCCAAACTAGAAATACGCAGTATTTT.

The rearrangement uses TRBV5-6 and TRBJ2-5; TRBD2 might be the D (5 bases). In germline, CDR1 is SGHDT, CDR2 YYEEEE. This CDR3 is 15 amino acids long. The V end lost 2 bases, the J end lost 4 bases, and 15 bases lay between the germline ends. The CDR3 DNA reads TGTGCCAGCAGCTTTAAGACTACTTCACGAGAGACCCAGTACTTC. Its translation: CASSFKTTSRETQYF. The complete variable domain, with remaining parts taken from reference TRBV5-6 and TRBJ2-5, reads DAGVTQSPTHLIKTRGQQVTLRCSPKSGHDTVSWYQQALGQGPQFIFQYYEEEERQRGNFPDRFSGHQFPNYSSELNVNALLLGDSALYLCASSFKTTSRETQYFGPGTRLLVL.

The chain couples TRBV30 to TRBJ1-2; tentative D call: TRBD1 (6 bases). Trimming cost V 2 bases and J 2 bases, with 18 bases left between them. There are 16 residues in the CDR3. Looked up from germline, CDR1 is GTSNPN and CDR2 is SVGIG (reference sequence). In DNA form, the CDR3 reads TGTGCCTGGAGTTATGGGCCCCTTACAGGGAACTATGGCTACACCTTC. Protein sequence: CAWSYGPLTGNYGYTF.

The table lists this clone with a count of one. This chain joins TRBV30 and TRBJ2-5, with 9 bases identical to TRBD2. The germline V gene has CDR1 GTSNPN and CDR2 SVGIG (reference sequence). This CDR3 has 15 amino acids. The V gene end was trimmed by 6 bases and the J gene end by 2 bases; junction bases not matched to a gene: 10. The CDR3, as DNA: TGTGCCTGCCGGGGGCGGGAGGGATTACAAGAGACCCAGTACTTC. It encodes CACRGREGLQETQYF.

The chain employs TRBV7-2 and TRBJ2-3; 7 positions match TRBD2. V shed 4 bases and J 1 base; nucleotides not matched to a gene: 2. Per the germline V gene, CDR1 is SGHTA and CDR2 is FQGNSA. The CDR3 contains 14 residues. In DNA form, the CDR3 reads TGTGCCAGCAGCTCGGGACTACGCACAGATACGCAGTATTTT. It encodes CASSSGLRTDTQYF.

The chain uses TRBV9 and TRBJ1-4; possibly TRBD1 for D (6 bases). This CDR3 is 14 amino acids long. Germline V CDR1 and CDR2: SGDLS, YYNGEE. Deletions cut 0 bases from V and 8 bases from J, with 11 bases between. The CDR3 region is CASSVDREREKLFF. In nucleotides, the CDR3 is TGTGCCAGCAGCGTAGACAGGGAGCGGGAAAAACTGTTTTTT.

The genes are TRBV2 and TRBJ2-3; D remains ambiguous. The germline CDR1 and CDR2 sequences are SNHLY and FYNNEI. The CDR3 covers 13 residues. Trimming left V 1 base short and J 4 bases short, with 6 bases between. For the CDR3, the DNA is TGTGCCAGCAGTGAAGGCTACTCAGATACGCAGTATTTT. This codes for CASSEGYSDTQYF.

The chain has TRBV11-2 and TRBJ2-7; 11 bases are a match to TRBD2. The germline V gene encodes CDR1 SGHAT and CDR2 FQNNGV. The CDR3 loop spans 18 amino acids. V gave up 0 bases and J gave up 3 bases; unmatched junction bases: 10. This CDR3 is CASSLDSGLTSGSYEQYF. As DNA, the CDR3 is TGTGCCAGCAGCTTAGATTCAGGACTAACTAGCGGGAGCTACGAGCAGTACTTC.

The rearrangement links TRBV21-1 to TRBJ2-2; the tabulated D call, TRBD1, remains unverified against the DNA. TRBV21-1 is termed a pseudogene. The CDR3 consists of 15 residues. The CDR3 nucleotides read TGTGCCAGCAGCAAAGAAGGGGCTGACACCGGGGAGCTGTTTTTT. Its protein product is CASSKEGADTGELFF.

The chain's CDR3 is CASRRGPNQPQHF. DNA of the CDR3: TGTGCCAGCAGGAGGGGGCCCAATCAGCCCCAGCATTTT. The V call is TRBV6-5, the J call TRBJ1-5; TRBD1 agrees at 7 bases. J was trimmed by 3 bases and V by 6 bases; bases with no gene match: 2. CDR3 length equals 13 residues. Per the germline V gene, CDR1 is MNHEY and CDR2 is SVGAGI.

The chain couples TRBV30 to TRBJ2-7; D is perhaps TRBD2 (6 bases). Germline CDR1 is GTSNPN and CDR2 is SVGIG (reference sequence). This CDR3 has 12 amino acids. V gave up 1 base and J gave up 4 bases, with 8 bases separating them. The CDR3 DNA follows: TGTGCCTGGAGTGGGGGGAGGTACGAGCAGTACTTC. Residues: CAWSGGRYEQYF.

The chain combines TRBV7-9 with TRBJ1-1; D remains ambiguous. Trimming cost V 1 base and J 3 bases, with 9 bases left between them. The V gene's germline CDR1 is SEHNR and CDR2 FQNEAQ (reference sequence). This CDR3 region has 14 residues. CDR3 nucleotide sequence: TGTGCCAGCAGCTTAGGAGATGCGGACACTGAAGCTTTCTTT. It translates to CASSLGDADTEAFF.

The chain carries TRBV21-1 and TRBJ2-3; TRBD2, the D gene given by the table, was not confirmed from the DNA. TRBV21-1 is listed as a pseudogene. This CDR3 has 19 amino acids. The CDR3 nucleotides read TGTGCCAGCAGCAAAGTCCCTTTTGATGCGGGGGACCTACAAGGAGCGCAGTATTTT. Translated: CASSKVPFDAGDLQGAQYF.

This rearrangement joins TRBV7-9 to TRBJ2-2, with 12 bases that match TRBD2. The CDR3 runs to 17 residues. Germline-derived CDR1 and CDR2 are SEHNR and FQNEAQ (reference sequence). V dropped 5 bases and J dropped 1; count of bases not matched to a gene: 5. CDR3 bases: TGTGCCAGCAGCCCTCTGGGACTAGCGGGGAACACCGGGGAGCTGTTTTTT. The encoded protein is CASSPLGLAGNTGELFF.

Written as DNA, the CDR3 is TGCGCCAGCAGCCAATTCAGAGGAAACACAGATACGCAGTATTTT. Encoded protein: CASSQFRGNTDTQYF. This sequence joins TRBV4-1 and TRBJ2-3; no definite D call. V was pared by 2 bases and J by 2 bases, with 11 bases between. Germline V gene data show CDR1 as MGHRA and CDR2 as YSYEKL. CDR3 length: 15 residues.

This clone was detected only a few times. The chain combines TRBV25-1 with TRBJ2-7, with 8 bases fitting TRBD1. The V gene's germline CDR1 is MGHDK and CDR2 SYGVNS. This CDR3 comprises 15 residues. V lost 4 bases to trimming and J lost 10 bases; unmatched junction nucleotides: 15. CDR3 sequence reads: CASSVEGPGQEKQYF. The CDR3 DNA follows: TGTGCCAGCAGTGTTGAAGGGCCGGGACAGGAGAAACAGTACTTC.